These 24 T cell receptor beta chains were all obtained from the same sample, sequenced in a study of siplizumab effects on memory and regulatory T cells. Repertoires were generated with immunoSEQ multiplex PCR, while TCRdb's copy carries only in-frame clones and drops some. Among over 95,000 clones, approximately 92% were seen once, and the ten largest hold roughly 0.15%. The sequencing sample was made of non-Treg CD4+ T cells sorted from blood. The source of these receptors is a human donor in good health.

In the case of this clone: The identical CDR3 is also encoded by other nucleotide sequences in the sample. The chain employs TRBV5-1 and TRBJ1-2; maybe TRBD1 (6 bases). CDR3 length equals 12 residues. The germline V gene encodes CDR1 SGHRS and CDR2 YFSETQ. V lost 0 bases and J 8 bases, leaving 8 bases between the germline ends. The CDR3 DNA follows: TGCGCCAGCAGCTTGGACAGGGAAGGCTACACCTTC. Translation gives CASSLDREGYTF.

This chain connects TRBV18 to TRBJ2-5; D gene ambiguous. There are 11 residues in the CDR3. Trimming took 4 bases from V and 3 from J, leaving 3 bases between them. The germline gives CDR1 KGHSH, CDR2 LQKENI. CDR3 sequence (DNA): TGTGCCAGCTCACTTAAAGAGACCCAGTACTTC. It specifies CASSLKETQYF.

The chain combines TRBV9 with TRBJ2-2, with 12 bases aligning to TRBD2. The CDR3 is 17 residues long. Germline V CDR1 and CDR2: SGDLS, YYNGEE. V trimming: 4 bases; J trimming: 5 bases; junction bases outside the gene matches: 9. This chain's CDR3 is CASSRGLAGYTTGELFF. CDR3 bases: TGTGCCAGCAGCCGTGGACTAGCGGGGTACACTACCGGGGAGCTGTTTTTT. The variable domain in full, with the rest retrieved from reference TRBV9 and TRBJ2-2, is DSGVTQTPKHLITATGQRVTLRCSPRSGDLSVYWYQQSLDQGLQFLIQYYNGEERAKGNILERFSAQQFPDLHSELNLSSLELGDSALYFCASSRGLAGYTTGELFFGEGSRLTVL.

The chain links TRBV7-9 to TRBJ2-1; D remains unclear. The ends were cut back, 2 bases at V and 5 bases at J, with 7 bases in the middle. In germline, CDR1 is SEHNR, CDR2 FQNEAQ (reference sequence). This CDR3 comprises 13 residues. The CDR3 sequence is CASSLSLNNEQFF. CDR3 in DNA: TGTGCCAGCAGCTTAAGTCTGAACAATGAGCAGTTCTTC.

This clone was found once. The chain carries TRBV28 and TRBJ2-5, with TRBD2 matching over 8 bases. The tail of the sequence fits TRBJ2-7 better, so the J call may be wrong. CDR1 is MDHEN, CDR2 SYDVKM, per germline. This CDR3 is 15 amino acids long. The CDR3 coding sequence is TGTGCCAGCAGCCACCCAGCGGGGGCGAGCTACGAGCAGTACTTC. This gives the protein CASSHPAGASYEQYF.

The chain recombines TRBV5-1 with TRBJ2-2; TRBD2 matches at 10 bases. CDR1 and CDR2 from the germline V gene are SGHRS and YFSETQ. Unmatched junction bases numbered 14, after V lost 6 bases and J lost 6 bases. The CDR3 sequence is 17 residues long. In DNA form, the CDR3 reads TGCGCCAGCACCCCGGGAGCTAGCGGGGGCCTCTCCGGGGAGCTGTTTTTT. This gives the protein CASTPGASGGLSGELFF.

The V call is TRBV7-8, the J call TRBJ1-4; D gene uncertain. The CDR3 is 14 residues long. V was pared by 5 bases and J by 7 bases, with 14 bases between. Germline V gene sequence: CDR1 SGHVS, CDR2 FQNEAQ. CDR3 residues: CASSPSAGSEKLFF. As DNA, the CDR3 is TGTGCCAGCAGCCCCTCCGCGGGGAGTGAAAAACTGTTTTTT.

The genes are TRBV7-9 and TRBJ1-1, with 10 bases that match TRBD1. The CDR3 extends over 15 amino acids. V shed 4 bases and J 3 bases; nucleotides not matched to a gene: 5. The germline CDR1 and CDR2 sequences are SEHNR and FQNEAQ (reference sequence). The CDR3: CASSSGQGVDTEAFF. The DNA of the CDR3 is TGTGCCAGCAGCTCCGGACAGGGGGTTGACACTGAAGCTTTCTTT.

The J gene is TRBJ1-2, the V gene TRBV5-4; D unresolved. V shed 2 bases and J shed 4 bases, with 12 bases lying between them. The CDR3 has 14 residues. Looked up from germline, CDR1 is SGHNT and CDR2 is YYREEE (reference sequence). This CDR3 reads CASSFTGMPYGYTF. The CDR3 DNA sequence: TGTGCCAGCAGCTTTACCGGCATGCCCTATGGCTACACCTTC.

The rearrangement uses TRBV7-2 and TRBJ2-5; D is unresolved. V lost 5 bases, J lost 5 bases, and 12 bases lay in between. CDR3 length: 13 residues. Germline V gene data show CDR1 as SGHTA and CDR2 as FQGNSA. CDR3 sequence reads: CASSGSSSETQYF. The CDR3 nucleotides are TGTGCCAGCAGCGGTAGTAGCTCGGAGACCCAGTACTTC.

The CDR3 bases are TGTGCCAGCAGTTGGGTGGACAGAAACACTGAAGCTTTCTTT. Translation gives CASSWVDRNTEAFF. The chain is built from TRBV5-5 and TRBJ1-1, with D possibly TRBD1 on 6 matching bases. Germline V gene sequence: CDR1 SGHKS, CDR2 YYEKEE (reference sequence). V shed 5 bases and J shed 2 bases, with 13 bases lying between them. This CDR3 has 14 residues.

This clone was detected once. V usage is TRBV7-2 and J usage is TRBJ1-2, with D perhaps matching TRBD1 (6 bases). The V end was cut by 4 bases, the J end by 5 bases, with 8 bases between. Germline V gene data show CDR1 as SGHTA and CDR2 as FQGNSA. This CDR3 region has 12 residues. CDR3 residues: CASSYQGYGYTF. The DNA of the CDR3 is TGTGCCAGCAGCTACCAGGGGTATGGCTACACCTTC.

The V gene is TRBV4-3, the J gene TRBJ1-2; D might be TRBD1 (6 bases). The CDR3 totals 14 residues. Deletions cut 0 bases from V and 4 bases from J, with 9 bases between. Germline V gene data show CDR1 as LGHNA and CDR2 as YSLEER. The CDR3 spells CASSQEDSFYGYTF. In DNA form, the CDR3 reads TGCGCCAGCAGCCAAGAGGACAGTTTCTATGGCTACACCTTC.

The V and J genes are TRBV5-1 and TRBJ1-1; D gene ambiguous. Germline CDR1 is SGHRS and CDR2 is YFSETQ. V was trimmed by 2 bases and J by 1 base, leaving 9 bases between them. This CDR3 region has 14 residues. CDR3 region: CASSFGQQNTEAFF. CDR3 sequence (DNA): TGCGCCAGCAGCTTTGGGCAGCAGAACACTGAAGCTTTCTTT.

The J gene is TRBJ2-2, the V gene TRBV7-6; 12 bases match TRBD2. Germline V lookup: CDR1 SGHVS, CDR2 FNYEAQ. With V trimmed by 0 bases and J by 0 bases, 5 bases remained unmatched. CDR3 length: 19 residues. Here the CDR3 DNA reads TGTGCCAGCAGCTTAGCGGCTAGCGGGGGGGCCGCGAACACCGGGGAGCTGTTTTTT. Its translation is CASSLAASGGAANTGELFF.

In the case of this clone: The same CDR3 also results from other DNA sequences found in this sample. CDR3 loop: CASSSPGQETQYF. The CDR3 bases are TGCGCCAGCAGCTCCCCGGGGCAAGAGACCCAGTACTTC. The chain employs TRBV5-1 and TRBJ2-5; tentative D call: TRBD2 (5 bases). This CDR3 is 13 amino acids long. The V gene lost 3 bases and the J gene lost 2 bases, with 8 bases spanning the gap. In germline, CDR1 is SGHRS, CDR2 YFSETQ.

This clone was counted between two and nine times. The CDR3 DNA reads as TGTGCCAGCAGTTTCCGACAGCAGCCCCAGCATTTT. Translated: CASSFRQQPQHF. The chain links TRBV6-5 to TRBJ1-5, with a tentative D call TRBD1 (5 bases). This CDR3 comprises 12 residues. The germline V gene has CDR1 MNHEY and CDR2 SVGAGI. Trimming shortened V by 4 bases and J by 7 bases, and 8 bases separated the two germline ends.

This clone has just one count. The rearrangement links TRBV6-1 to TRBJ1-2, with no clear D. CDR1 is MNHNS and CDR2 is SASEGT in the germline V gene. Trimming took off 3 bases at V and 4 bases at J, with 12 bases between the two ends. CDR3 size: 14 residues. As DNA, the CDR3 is TGTGCCAGCAGTGAGGGCCTCCGGATCTATGGCTACACCTTC. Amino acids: CASSEGLRIYGYTF.

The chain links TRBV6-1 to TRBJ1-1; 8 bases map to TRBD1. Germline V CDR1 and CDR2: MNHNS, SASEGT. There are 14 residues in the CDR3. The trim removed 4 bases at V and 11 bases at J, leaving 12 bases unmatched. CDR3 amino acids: CASSVRSGGVGAFF. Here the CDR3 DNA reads TGTGCCAGCAGTGTCCGCTCAGGGGGCGTGGGGGCTTTCTTT.

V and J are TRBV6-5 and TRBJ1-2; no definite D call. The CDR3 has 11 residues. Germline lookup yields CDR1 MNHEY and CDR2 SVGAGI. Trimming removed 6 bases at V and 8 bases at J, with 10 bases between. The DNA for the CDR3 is TGTGCCAGCAGCCAAGGGAGGGGCTACACCTTC. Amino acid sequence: CASSQGRGYTF.

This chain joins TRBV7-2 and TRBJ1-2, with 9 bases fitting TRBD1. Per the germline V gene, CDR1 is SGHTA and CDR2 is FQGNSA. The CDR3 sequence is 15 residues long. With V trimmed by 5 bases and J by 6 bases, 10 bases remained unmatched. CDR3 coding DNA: TGTGCCAGCAGCGTCGACAGGGGGAGAAAAGATGGCTACACCTTC. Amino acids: CASSVDRGRKDGYTF.

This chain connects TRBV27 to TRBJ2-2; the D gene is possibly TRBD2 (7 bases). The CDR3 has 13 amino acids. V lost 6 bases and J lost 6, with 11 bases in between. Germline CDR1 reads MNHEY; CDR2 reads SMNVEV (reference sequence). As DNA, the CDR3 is TGTGCCAGCAGAAGGGGGGGTCCCGGGGAGCTGTTTTTT. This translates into CASRRGGPGELFF.

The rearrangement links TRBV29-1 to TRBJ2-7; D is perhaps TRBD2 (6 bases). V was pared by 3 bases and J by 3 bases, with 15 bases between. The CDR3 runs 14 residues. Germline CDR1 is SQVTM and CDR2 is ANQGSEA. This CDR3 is CSVDLGGLRYEQYF. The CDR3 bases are TGCAGCGTTGATCTTGGAGGGCTCCGCTACGAGCAGTACTTC.

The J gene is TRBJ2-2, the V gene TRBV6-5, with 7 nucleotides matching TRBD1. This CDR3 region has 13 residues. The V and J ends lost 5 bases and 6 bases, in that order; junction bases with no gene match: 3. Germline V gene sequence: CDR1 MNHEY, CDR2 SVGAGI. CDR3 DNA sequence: TGTGCCAGCAGTGACCAGGGGGCCGGGGAGCTGTTTTTT. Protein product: CASSDQGAGELFF.